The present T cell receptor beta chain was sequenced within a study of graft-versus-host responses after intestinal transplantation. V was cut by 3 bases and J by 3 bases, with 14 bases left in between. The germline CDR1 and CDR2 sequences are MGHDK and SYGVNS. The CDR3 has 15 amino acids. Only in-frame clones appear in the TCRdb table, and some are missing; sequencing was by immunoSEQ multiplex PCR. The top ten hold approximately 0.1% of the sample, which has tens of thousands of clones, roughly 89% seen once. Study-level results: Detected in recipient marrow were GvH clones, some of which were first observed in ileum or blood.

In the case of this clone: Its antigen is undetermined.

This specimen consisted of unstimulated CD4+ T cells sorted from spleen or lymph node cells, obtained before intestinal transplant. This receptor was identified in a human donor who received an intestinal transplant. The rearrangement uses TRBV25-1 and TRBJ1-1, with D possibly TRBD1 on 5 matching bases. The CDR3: CASSDPQAMDTEAFF. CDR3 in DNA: TGTGCCAGCAGTGATCCACAGGCCATGGACACTGAAGCTTTCTTT.